The rows below give T cell receptor beta chains drawn from one sample of a study of patients with pleural tuberculosis. TCRdb redid the calling of the reads with MiXCR, one entry per CDR3 protein. Of 25,000 to 30,000 distinct CDR3 sequences in the sample, 18% were seen once. What was sequenced was peripheral blood. The receptors originated from a human donor with pleural tuberculosis. The CDR3 runs from the conserved cysteine through the conserved F or W. D genes are given only for firm matches. Only part of the rows carry a size: once, few, many, or a class if the clone is expanded.

j_gene: TRBJ2-7; d_gene: -; abundance: many; v_gene: TRBV20-1; CDR3aa: CSASRGGVEREQYF; CDR3nt: TGCAGTGCTAGTAGGGGCGGAGTCGAGAGGGAGCAGTACTTC
j_gene: TRBJ1-1; d_gene: -; abundance: many; v_gene: TRBV12-3/TRBV12-4; CDR3aa: CASSLGAGYTEAFF; CDR3nt: TGTGCCAGCAGTTTAGGGGCAGGGTATACTGAAGCTTTCTTT
j_gene: TRBJ2-7; d_gene: -; abundance: many; v_gene: TRBV20-1; CDR3aa: CSARVGDLLSYEQYF; CDR3nt: TGCAGTGCTAGAGTTGGGGACTTGCTTTCCTACGAGCAGTACTTC
j_gene: TRBJ1-1; d_gene: TRBD1; abundance: medium-sized; v_gene: TRBV27; CDR3aa: CASSSSGGSYTEAFF; CDR3nt: TGTGCCAGCAGTTCCTCAGGGGGCTCGTACACTGAAGCTTTCTTT
j_gene: TRBJ2-1; d_gene: -; abundance: -; v_gene: TRBV30; CDR3aa: CAWSRSNEQFF; CDR3nt: TGTGCCTGGAGTCGGAGCAATGAGCAGTTCTTC
j_gene: TRBJ1-1; d_gene: -; abundance: medium-sized; v_gene: TRBV27; CDR3aa: CASQDRSRDTEAFF; CDR3nt: TGTGCCAGCCAAGACAGGTCCCGGGACACTGAAGCTTTCTTT
j_gene: TRBJ1-2; d_gene: TRBD1; abundance: many; v_gene: TRBV10-3; CDR3aa: CAISGQGSGYSYGYTF; CDR3nt: TGTGCCATCAGTGGACAGGGAAGCGGCTATAGCTATGGCTACACCTTC
j_gene: TRBJ2-7; d_gene: -; abundance: few; v_gene: TRBV5-6; CDR3aa: CASSLVPGEAYEQYF; CDR3nt: TGTGCCAGCAGCTTGGTCCCAGGGGAGGCCTACGAGCAGTACTTC
j_gene: TRBJ2-1; d_gene: TRBD2; abundance: -; v_gene: TRBV11-2; CDR3aa: CASSEAGTSGSEQFF; CDR3nt: TGTGCCAGCAGCGAAGCCGGGACTAGCGGGAGTGAGCAGTTCTTC
j_gene: TRBJ1-1; d_gene: -; abundance: medium-sized; v_gene: TRBV7-9; CDR3aa: CASSLVPNTEAFF; CDR3nt: TGTGCCAGCAGCTTAGTTCCTAACACTGAAGCTTTCTTT
j_gene: TRBJ1-2; d_gene: -; abundance: many; v_gene: TRBV4-1; CDR3aa: CASSQDTYARLWGYTF; CDR3nt: TGCGCCAGCAGCCAAGATACCTACGCCCGATTGTGGGGCTACACCTTC
j_gene: TRBJ2-1; d_gene: TRBD2; abundance: many; v_gene: TRBV24-1; CDR3aa: CATSDARTSGGTLDEQFF; CDR3nt: TGTGCCACCAGTGATGCGAGGACTAGCGGGGGGACGCTCGATGAGCAGTTCTTC
j_gene: TRBJ1-1; d_gene: -; abundance: -; v_gene: TRBV6-5; CDR3aa: CASSYGRRGTEAFF; CDR3nt: TGTGCCAGCAGTTACGGAAGGAGGGGCACTGAAGCTTTCTTT
j_gene: TRBJ1-2; d_gene: -; abundance: many; v_gene: TRBV4-1; CDR3aa: CASSLPGAGGYTF; CDR3nt: TGCGCCAGCAGCCTCCCCGGAGCTGGGGGCTACACCTTC
j_gene: TRBJ1-5; d_gene: -; abundance: many; v_gene: TRBV7-2; CDR3aa: CASSLYDNQPQHF; CDR3nt: TGTGCCAGCAGCTTGTACGATAATCAGCCCCAGCATTTT
j_gene: TRBJ2-7; d_gene: -; abundance: many; v_gene: TRBV7-9; CDR3aa: CASSLTDTEQYF; CDR3nt: TGTGCCAGCAGCTTAACGGACACCGAGCAGTACTTC
j_gene: TRBJ2-1; d_gene: -; abundance: few; v_gene: TRBV7-9; CDR3aa: CASSLMRVSTYNEQFF; CDR3nt: TGTGCCAGCAGCTTAATGAGGGTTAGCACCTACAATGAGCAGTTCTTC